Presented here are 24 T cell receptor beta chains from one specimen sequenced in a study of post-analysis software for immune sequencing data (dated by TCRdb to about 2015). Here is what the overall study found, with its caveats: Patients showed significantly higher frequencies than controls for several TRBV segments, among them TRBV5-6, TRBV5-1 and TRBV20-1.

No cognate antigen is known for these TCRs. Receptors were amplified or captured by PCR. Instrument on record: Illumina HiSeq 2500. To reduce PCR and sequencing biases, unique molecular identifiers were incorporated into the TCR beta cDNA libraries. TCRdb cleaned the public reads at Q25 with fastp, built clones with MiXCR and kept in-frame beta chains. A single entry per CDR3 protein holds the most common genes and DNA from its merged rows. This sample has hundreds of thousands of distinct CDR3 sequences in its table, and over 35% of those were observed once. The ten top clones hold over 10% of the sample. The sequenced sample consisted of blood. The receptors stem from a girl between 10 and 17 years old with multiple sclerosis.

The CDR3 sequence: CSGATRNEQFF. The CDR3 DNA follows: TGCAGCGGCGCTACTAGGAATGAGCAGTTCTTC. This chain joins TRBV29-1 and TRBJ2-1; a weak D match, TRBD2 (5 bases). V lost 7 bases, J lost 7 bases, and 11 bases lay in between. The CDR3 runs 11 residues. Per the germline V gene, CDR1 is SQVTM and CDR2 is ANQGSEA.

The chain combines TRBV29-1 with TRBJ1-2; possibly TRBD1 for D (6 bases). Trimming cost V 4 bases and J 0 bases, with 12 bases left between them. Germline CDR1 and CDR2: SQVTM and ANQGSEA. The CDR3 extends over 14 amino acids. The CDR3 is CSVGTDQANYGYTF. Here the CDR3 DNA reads TGCAGCGTTGGGACAGACCAAGCTAACTATGGCTACACCTTC.

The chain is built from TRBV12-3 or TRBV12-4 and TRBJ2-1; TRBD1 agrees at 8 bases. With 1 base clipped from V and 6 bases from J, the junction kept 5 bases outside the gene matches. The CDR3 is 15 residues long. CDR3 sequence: CASSLGQGAFNEQFF. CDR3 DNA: TGTGCCAGCAGTTTAGGGCAGGGGGCGTTCAATGAGCAGTTCTTC.

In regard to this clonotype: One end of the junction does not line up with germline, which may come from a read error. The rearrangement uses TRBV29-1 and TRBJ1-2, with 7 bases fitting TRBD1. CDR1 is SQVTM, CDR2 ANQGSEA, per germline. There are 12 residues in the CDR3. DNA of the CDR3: TGCAGCGTTATCGGGACAGAGGCTGGCCACACCTTC. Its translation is CSVIGTEAGHTF.

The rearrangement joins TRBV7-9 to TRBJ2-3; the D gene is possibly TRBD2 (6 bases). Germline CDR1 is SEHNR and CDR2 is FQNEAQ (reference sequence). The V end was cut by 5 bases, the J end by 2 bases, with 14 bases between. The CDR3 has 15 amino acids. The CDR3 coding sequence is TGTGCCAGCAGCCCCGGTGGAGGGACCACAGATACGCAGTATTTT. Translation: CASSPGGGTTDTQYF.

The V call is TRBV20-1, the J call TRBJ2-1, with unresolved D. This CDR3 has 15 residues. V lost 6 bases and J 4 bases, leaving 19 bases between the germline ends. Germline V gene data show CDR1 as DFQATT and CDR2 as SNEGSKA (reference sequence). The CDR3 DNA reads TGCAGTGCCGGAGAGGACGCTAGTTCTTACAATGAGCAGTTCTTC. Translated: CSAGEDASSYNEQFF.

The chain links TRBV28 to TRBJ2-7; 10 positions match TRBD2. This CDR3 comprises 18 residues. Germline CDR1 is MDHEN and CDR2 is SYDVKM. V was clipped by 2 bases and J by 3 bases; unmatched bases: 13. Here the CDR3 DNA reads TGTGCCAGCAGTTTAAGGGCTAGCGGGAGCTCAGGAGGCTACGAGCAGTACTTC. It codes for CASSLRASGSSGGYEQYF.

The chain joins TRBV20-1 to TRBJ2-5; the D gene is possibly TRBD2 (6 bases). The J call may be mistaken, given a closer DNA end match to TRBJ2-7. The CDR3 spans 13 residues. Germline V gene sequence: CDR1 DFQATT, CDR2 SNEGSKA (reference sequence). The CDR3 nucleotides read TGCAGTGCTAGCCTAGCGAGAGTTCACGAGCAGTACTTC. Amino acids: CSASLARVHEQYF.

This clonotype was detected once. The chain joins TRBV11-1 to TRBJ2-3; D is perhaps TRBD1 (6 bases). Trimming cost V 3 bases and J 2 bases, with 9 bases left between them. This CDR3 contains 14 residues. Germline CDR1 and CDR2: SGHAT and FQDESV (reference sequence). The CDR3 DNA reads TGTGCCAGCAGCTTTCGGGACATCACAGATACGCAGTATTTT. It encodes CASSFRDITDTQYF.

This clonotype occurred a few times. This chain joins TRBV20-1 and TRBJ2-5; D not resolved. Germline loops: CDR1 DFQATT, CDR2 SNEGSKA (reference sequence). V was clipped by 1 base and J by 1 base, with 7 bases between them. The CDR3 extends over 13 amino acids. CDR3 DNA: TGCAGTGCTAGAGGTGGCCCCCAAGAGACCCAGTACTTC. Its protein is CSARGGPQETQYF.

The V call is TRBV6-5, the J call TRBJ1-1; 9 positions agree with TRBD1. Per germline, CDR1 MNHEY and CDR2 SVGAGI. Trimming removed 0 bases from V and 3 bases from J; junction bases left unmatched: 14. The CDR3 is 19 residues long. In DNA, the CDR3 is TGTGCCAGCAGTTACTCGGGTTACAGGGGGCGCGAGGAGTACACTGAAGCTTTCTTT. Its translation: CASSYSGYRGREEYTEAFF.

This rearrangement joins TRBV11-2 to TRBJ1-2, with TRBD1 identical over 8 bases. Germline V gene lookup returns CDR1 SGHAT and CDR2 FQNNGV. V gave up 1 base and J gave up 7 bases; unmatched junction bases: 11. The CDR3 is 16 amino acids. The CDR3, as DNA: TGTGCCAGCAGCTTAGTATGGGGACAGGCCCCCTCTGGCTACACCTTC. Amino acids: CASSLVWGQAPSGYTF. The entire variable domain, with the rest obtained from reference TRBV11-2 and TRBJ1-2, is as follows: EAGVAQSPRYKIIEKRQSVAFWCNPISGHATLYWYQQILGQGPKLLIQFQNNGVVDDSQLPKDRFSAERLKGVDSTLKIQPAKLEDSAVYLCASSLVWGQAPSGYTFGSGTRLTVV.

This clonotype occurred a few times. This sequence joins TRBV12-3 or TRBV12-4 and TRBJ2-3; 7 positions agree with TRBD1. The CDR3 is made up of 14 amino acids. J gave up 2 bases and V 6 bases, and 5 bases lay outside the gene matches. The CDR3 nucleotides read TGTGCCAGCAGGGACGGGACAGACACAGATACGCAGTATTTT. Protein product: CASRDGTDTDTQYF.

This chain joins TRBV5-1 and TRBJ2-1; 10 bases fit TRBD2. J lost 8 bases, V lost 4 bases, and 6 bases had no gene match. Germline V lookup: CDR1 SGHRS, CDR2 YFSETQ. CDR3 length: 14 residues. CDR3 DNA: TGCGCCAGCAGCCCCAGCGGGAGGGTCTATGAGCAGTTCTTC. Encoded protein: CASSPSGRVYEQFF.

The CDR3 is CASSSFGAARRQPQHF. The CDR3 DNA reads as TGCGCCAGCAGCTCCTTCGGGGCGGCACGGAGGCAGCCCCAGCATTTT. The chain has TRBV5-1 and TRBJ1-5, with D perhaps matching TRBD1 (5 bases). CDR1 and CDR2 (germline): SGHRS, YFSETQ. V was trimmed by 3 bases and J by 7 bases, leaving 20 bases between them. The CDR3 sequence is 16 residues long.

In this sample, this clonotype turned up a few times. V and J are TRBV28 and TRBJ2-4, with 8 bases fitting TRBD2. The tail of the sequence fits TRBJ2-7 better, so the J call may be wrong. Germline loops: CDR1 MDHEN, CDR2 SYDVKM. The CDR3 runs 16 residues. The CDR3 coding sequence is TGTGCCAGCAGTTCGGGAGGGGACCTAGCTGCATACGAGCAGTACTTC. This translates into CASSSGGDLAAYEQYF.

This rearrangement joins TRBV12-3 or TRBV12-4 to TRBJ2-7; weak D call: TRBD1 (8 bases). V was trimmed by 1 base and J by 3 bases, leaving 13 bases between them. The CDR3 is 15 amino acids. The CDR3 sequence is CASSLVGGTGYEQYF. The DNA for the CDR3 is TGTGCCAGCAGTTTAGTGGGGGGGACAGGCTACGAGCAGTACTTC.

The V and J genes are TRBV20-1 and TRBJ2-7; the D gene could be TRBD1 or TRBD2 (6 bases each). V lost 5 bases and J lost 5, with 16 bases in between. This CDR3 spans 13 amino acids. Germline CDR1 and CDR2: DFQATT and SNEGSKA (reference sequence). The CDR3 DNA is TGCAGTGCTTCGTGGGGGGCCCCCAACGAGCAGTACTTC. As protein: CSASWGAPNEQYF.

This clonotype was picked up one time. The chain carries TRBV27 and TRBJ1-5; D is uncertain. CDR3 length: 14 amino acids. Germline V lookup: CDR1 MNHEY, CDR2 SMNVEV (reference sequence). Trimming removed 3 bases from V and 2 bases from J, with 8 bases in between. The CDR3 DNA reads TGTGCCAGCAGTTTGTTCGGGGGCAATCAGCCCCAGCATTTT. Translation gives CASSLFGGNQPQHF.

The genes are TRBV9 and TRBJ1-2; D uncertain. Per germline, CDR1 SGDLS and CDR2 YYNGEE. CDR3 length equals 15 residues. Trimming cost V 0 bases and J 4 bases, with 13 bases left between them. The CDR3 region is CASSVEAGTTYGYTF. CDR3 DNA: TGTGCCAGCAGCGTAGAAGCAGGAACGACCTATGGCTACACCTTC.

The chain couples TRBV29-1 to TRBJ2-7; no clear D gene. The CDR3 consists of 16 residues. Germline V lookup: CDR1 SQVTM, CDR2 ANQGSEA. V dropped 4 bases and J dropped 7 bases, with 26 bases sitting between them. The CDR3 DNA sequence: TGCAGCGTTGTTCCCAGTAGTTCATCGATTCTGGGGGAGCAGTACTTC. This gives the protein CSVVPSSSSILGEQYF.

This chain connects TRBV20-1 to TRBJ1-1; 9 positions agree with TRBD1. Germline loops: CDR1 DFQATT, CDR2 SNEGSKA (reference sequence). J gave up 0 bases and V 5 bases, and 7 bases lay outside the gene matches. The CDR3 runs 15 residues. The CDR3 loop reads CSAWGQGFMNTEAFF. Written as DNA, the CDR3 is TGCAGTGCTTGGGGACAGGGCTTCATGAACACTGAAGCTTTCTTT.

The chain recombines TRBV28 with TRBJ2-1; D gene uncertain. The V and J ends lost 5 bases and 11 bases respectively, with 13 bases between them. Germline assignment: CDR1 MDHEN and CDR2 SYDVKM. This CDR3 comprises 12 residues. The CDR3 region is CASSVSTPKQFF. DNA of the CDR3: TGTGCCAGCAGTGTCTCGACCCCCAAGCAGTTCTTC.

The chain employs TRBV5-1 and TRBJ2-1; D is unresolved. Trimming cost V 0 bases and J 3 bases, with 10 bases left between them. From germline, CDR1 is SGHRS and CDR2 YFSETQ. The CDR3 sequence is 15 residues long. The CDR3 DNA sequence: TGCGCCAGCAGCTTGGTCCCAGCAGACTACAATGAGCAGTTCTTC. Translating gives CASSLVPADYNEQFF.